This T cell receptor beta chain was identified during a study of patients and donors after allogeneic stem cell transplantation. The CDR3 runs 14 residues. Germline CDR1 and CDR2: SGHNT and YYREEE (reference sequence). The ends lost 5 bases at V and 3 bases at J; junction bases unmatched: 7. In TCRdb, the RT-PCR reads were re-called with MiXCR into one record per CDR3 protein. The sample carries 200,000 to 250,000 distinct CDR3 sequences, more than 35% recorded once. The clonotype was recovered from a human donor who was either an allogeneic HSCT recipient or a stem cell or donor lymphocyte infusion donor (not recorded which). It is not recorded whose cells these are; they may come from a transplant donor. Material: blood, either unsorted or a sorted T cell fraction (not recorded which). This chain connects TRBV5-4 to TRBJ2-7; 8 bases agree with TRBD1. CDR3 in amino acids: CASRTRGQGYEQYF. The CDR3 nucleotides are TGTGCCAGCAGGACTCGAGGACAGGGCTACGAGCAGTACTTC.